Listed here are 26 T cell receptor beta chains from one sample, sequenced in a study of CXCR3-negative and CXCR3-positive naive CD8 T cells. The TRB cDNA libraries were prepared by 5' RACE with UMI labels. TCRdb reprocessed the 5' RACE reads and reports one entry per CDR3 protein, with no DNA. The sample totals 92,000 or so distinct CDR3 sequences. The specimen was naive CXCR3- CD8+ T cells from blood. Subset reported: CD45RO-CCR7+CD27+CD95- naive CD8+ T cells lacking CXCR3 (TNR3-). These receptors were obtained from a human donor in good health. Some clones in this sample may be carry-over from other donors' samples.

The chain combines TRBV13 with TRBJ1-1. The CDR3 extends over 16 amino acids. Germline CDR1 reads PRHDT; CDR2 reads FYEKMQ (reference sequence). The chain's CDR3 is CASSLGGRRVNTEAFF.

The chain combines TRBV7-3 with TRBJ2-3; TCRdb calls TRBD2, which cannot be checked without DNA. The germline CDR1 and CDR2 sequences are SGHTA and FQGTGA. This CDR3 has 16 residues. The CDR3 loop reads CASSLGTSGTTDTQYF.

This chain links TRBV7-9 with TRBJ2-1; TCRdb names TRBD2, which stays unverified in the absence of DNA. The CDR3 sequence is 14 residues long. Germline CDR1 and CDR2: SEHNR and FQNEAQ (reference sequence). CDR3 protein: CASSRTSAGNEQFF.

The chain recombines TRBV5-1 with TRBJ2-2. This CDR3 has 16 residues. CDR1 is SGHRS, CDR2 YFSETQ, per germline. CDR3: CASSSILQRNTGELFF.

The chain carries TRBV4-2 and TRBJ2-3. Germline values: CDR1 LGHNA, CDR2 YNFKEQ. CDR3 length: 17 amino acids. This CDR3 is CASSQGRGGVGTDTQYF.

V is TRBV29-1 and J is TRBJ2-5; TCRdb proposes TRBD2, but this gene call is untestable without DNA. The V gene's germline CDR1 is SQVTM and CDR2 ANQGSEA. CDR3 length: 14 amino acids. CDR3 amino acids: CSVNGRDYQETQYF.

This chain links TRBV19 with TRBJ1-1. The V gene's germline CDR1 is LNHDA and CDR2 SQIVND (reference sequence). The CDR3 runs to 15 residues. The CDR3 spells CASSSVRWVGSEAFF. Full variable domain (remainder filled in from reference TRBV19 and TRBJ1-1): DGGITQSPKYLFRKEGQNVTLSCEQNLNHDAMYWYRQDPGQGLRLIYYSQIVNDFQKGDIAEGYSVSREKKESFPLTVTSAQKNPTAFYLCASSSVRWVGSEAFFGQGTRLTVV.

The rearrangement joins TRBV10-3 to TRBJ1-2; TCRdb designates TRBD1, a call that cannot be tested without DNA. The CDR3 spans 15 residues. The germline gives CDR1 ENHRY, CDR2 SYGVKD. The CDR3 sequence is CAIGVNTGDGYGYTF.

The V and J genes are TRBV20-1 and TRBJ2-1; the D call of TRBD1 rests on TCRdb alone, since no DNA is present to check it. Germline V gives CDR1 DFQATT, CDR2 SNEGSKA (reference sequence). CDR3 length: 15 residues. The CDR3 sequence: CSARDGQGSYNEQFF.

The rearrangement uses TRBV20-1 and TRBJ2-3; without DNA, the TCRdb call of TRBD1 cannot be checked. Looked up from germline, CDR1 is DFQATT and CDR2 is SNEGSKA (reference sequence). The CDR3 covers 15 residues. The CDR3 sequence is CSAWDILGRTDTQYF.

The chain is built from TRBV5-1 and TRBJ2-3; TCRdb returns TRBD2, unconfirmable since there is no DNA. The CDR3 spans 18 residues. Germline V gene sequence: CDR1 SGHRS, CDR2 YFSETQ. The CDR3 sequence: CASSLVLAGGPSTDTQYF. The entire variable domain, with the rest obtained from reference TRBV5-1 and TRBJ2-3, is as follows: KAGVTQTPRYLIKTRGQQVTLSCSPISGHRSVSWYQQTPGQGLQFLFEYFSETQRNKGNFPGRFSGRQFSNSRSEMNVSTLELGDSALYLCASSLVLAGGPSTDTQYFGPGTRLTVL.

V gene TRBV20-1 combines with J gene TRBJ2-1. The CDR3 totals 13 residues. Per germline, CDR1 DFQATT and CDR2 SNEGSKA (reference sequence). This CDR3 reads CSATTETYNEQFF.

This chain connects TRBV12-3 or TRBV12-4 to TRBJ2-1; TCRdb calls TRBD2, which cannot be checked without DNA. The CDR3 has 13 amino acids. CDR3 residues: CASSARPGNEQFF.

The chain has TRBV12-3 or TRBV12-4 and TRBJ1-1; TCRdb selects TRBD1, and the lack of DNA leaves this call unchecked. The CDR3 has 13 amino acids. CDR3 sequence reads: CASAWPLGVEAFF.

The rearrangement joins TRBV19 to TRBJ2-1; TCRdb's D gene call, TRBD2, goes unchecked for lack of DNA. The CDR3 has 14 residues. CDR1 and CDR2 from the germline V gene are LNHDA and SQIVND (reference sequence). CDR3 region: CAAKPRGTYNEQFF.

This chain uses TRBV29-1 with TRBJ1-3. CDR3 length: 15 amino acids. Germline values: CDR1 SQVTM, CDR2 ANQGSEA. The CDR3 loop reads CSVEDWDGGGNTIYF.

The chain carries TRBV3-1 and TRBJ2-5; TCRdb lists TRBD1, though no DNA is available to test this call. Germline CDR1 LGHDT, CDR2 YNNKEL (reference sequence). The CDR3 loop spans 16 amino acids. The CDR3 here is CASSQGWGQLQETQYF.

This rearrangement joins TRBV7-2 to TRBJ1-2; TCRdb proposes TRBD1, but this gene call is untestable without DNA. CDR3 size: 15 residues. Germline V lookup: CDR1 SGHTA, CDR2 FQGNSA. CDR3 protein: CASSLGQGDGNGYTF.

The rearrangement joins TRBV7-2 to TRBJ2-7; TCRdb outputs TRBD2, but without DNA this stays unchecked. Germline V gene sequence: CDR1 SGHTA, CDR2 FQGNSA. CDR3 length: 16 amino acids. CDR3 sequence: CASSPHSGRPSYEQYF.

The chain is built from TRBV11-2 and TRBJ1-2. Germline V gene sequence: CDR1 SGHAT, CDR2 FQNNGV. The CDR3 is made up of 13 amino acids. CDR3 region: CASSLDLAYGYTF.

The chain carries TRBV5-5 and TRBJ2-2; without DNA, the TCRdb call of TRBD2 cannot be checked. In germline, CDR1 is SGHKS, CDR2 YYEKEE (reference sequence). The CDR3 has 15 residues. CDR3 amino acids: CASSYPEGNTGELFF.

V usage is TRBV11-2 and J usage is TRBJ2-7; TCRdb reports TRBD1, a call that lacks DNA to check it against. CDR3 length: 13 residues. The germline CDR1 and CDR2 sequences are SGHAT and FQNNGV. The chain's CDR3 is CASSADRGNEQYF.

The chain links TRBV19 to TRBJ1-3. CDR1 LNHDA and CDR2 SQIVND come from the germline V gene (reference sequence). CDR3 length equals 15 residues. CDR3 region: CASTDGRNSGNTIYF.

The CDR3 loop is CASSSTGVNYGYTF. The rearrangement joins TRBV14 to TRBJ1-2; the D call of TRBD1 rests on TCRdb alone, since no DNA is present to check it. Germline V gene sequence: CDR1 SGHDN, CDR2 FVKESK. CDR3 length: 14 amino acids.

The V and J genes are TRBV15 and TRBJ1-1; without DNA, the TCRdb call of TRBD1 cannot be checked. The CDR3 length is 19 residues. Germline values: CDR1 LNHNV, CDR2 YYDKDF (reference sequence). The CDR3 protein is CATSRDLRGLGVGNTEAFF.

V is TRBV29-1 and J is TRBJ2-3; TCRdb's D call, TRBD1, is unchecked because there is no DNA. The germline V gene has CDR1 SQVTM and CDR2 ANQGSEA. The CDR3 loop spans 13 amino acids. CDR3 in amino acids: CSARDRGLGTQYF.